Shown below are 11 T cell receptor beta chains from a single sample sequenced in a study of cytomegalovirus exposure and HLA in healthy donors. A multiplex PCR was run with 60 Vbeta primers and 13 Jbeta primers. The method was immunoSEQ multiplex PCR; TCRdb's version includes in-frame clones alone and lacks a portion of them. The sample has some 200,000 clones; 80% are singletons. The sample consisted of PBMCs. The source of these receptors is a man aged 35 to 55 in good health and CMV-seropositive.

This clone came up once. This chain links TRBV9 with TRBJ2-7, with D perhaps TRBD2 (6 bases). With 1 base removed from V and 6 bases from J, the gap between germline ends came to 14 bases. Germline loops: CDR1 SGDLS, CDR2 YYNGEE. There are 14 residues in the CDR3. The chain's CDR3 is CASSVTGSEGEQYF. As DNA, the CDR3 is TGTGCCAGCAGCGTAACGGGGTCGGAGGGCGAGCAGTACTTC.

The chain joins TRBV5-6 to TRBJ2-3; the match to TRBD1 covers 12 bases. The ends lost 4 bases at V and 2 bases at J; junction bases unmatched: 5. Germline V gene data show CDR1 as SGHDT and CDR2 as YYEEEE. CDR3 length: 16 amino acids. CDR3 nucleotide sequence: TGTGCCAGCAGCAGGGGGACAGGGGGCTACACAGATACGCAGTATTTT. This gives the protein CASSRGTGGYTDTQYF.

This clone was seen only a few times. This chain uses TRBV5-4 with TRBJ1-2; 10 positions agree with TRBD1. The CDR3 runs to 14 residues. Trimming took 4 bases from V and 4 from J; bases not matched to a gene: 4. The germline V gene encodes CDR1 SGHNT and CDR2 YYREEE (reference sequence). This CDR3 reads CASSGGQGFYGYTF. CDR3 DNA: TGTGCCAGCAGCGGGGGACAGGGGTTCTATGGCTACACCTTC.

This clone was seen only once. The J gene is TRBJ2-5, the V gene TRBV19, with 10 bases fitting TRBD2. Germline values: CDR1 LNHDA, CDR2 SQIVND (reference sequence). The V segment lost 8 bases and the J segment 2 bases; nucleotides outside the gene matches: 8. The length of the CDR3 is 15 residues. CDR3 residues: CASGFSGGPQETQYF. The CDR3 region has the DNA TGTGCCAGTGGATTTAGCGGGGGGCCACAAGAGACCCAGTACTTC.

The chain combines TRBV6-5 with TRBJ1-2, with D possibly being TRBD1 (6 bases). Trimming removed 0 bases from V and 6 bases from J, with 11 bases in between. The CDR3 is made up of 14 amino acids. Germline CDR1 and CDR2: MNHEY and SVGAGI. The CDR3 sequence: CASSYSTGWDGYTF. Written as DNA, the CDR3 is TGTGCCAGCAGTTACTCTACAGGGTGGGATGGCTACACCTTC.

The chain joins TRBV7-8 to TRBJ1-2; D gene unclear. The CDR3 is 13 amino acids. Germline CDR1 reads SGHVS; CDR2 reads FQNEAQ. The V gene lost 4 bases and the J gene lost 1 base, with 7 bases spanning the gap. DNA for the CDR3: TGTGCCAGCAGCTCAGCCGTTAACTATGGCTACACCTTC. It translates to CASSSAVNYGYTF.

The chain couples TRBV13 to TRBJ2-7, with D possibly matching TRBD2 (5 bases). The CDR3 length is 14 residues. V was pared by 1 base and J by 2 bases, with 9 bases between. Germline CDR1 is PRHDT and CDR2 is FYEKMQ (reference sequence). The CDR3 reads CASSLAGSTYEQYF. The CDR3 DNA is TGTGCCAGCAGCTTAGCGGGATCCACCTACGAGCAGTACTTC.

This clone has only one observation. The chain carries TRBV12-2 and TRBJ1-2. TRBV12-2 is annotated as a pseudogene. This CDR3 is 15 amino acids long. Here the CDR3 reads CASRLDCPASYGYTF. The CDR3 DNA reads as TGTGCAAGTCGCTTAGATTGCCCAGCTAGCTATGGCTACACCTTC.

The chain couples TRBV7-9 to TRBJ1-4, with D perhaps matching TRBD1 (6 bases). Deletions cut 4 bases from V and 3 bases from J, with 12 bases between. Germline V lookup: CDR1 SEHNR, CDR2 FQNEAQ (reference sequence). This CDR3 region has 15 residues. CDR3 protein: CASSSRQAANEKLFF. The DNA of the CDR3 is TGTGCCAGCAGCTCCAGACAGGCGGCTAATGAAAAACTGTTTTTT.

The rearrangement joins TRBV9 to TRBJ2-2; TRBD2 matches 10 bases. After removal of 0 bases from V and 3 bases from J, the junction contained 2 bases not matched to a gene. Per the germline V gene, CDR1 is SGDLS and CDR2 is YYNGEE. The CDR3 extends over 16 amino acids. The CDR3 region is CASSVASGGHTGELFF. The CDR3 DNA sequence: TGTGCCAGCAGCGTAGCTAGCGGGGGACACACCGGGGAGCTGTTTTTT.

The chain has TRBV11-2 and TRBJ2-7; D is perhaps TRBD1 (5 bases). CDR1 and CDR2 from the germline V gene are SGHAT and FQNNGV. The length of the CDR3 is 12 residues. Trimming stripped 3 bases from V and 3 bases from J, with 6 bases between. The CDR3 DNA sequence: TGTGCCAGCAGCTTTACAGGCTACGAGCAGTACTTC. Its translation: CASSFTGYEQYF.